The 19 T cell receptor beta chains below all came from one sample that was sequenced in a study of cytomegalovirus exposure and HLA in healthy donors. Researchers ran the PCR with 60 Vbeta and 13 Jbeta primers. Sequencing was performed with immunoSEQ multiplex PCR; in TCRdb, only in-frame clones are kept and a portion is missing. The sample contains 150,000 to 200,000 clones, 77% of which appear only once. Input material: PBMCs. The origin of the receptors is a woman aged 40 to 50 in good health and CMV-seropositive.

V is TRBV5-1 and J is TRBJ1-2; D might be TRBD1 (6 bases). Trimming removed 0 bases from V and 6 bases from J, with 9 bases in between. The CDR3 consists of 13 residues. The germline V gene encodes CDR1 SGHRS and CDR2 YFSETQ. The CDR3 protein is CASSLDRADGYTF. Written as DNA, the CDR3 is TGCGCCAGCAGCTTGGACAGGGCTGATGGCTACACCTTC.

With regard to this clone: Additional DNA sequences in this sample encode the identical CDR3. The V call is TRBV28, the J call TRBJ2-7, with 12 bases that match TRBD2. The CDR3 loop spans 17 amino acids. V was clipped by 6 bases and J by 2 bases; unmatched bases: 11. Germline V gives CDR1 MDHEN, CDR2 SYDVKM. The CDR3 DNA reads TGTGCCAGCAGGGGACTAGCGGGTGGGTCCCGTCCCTACGAGCAGTACTTC. Translation gives CASRGLAGGSRPYEQYF.

As DNA, the CDR3 is TGTGCCAGCAGCGTAGGCCTGGAGAGCACAGATACGCAGTATTTT. Encoded protein: CASSVGLESTDTQYF. This chain connects TRBV9 to TRBJ2-3; D not certain. Germline lookup yields CDR1 SGDLS and CDR2 YYNGEE. The CDR3 runs 15 residues. V lost 0 bases and J lost 0, with 8 bases in between.

V usage is TRBV7-8 and J usage is TRBJ1-5; no clear D gene. The CDR3 totals 17 residues. CDR1 is SGHVS and CDR2 is FQNEAQ in the germline V gene. The V and J ends lost 0 bases and 5 bases respectively, with 17 bases between them. CDR3 DNA sequence: TGTGCCAGCAGCTTAGCGTCCGGGTCACCCCGGGATCAGCCCCAGCATTTT. Protein sequence: CASSLASGSPRDQPQHF.

This chain joins TRBV7-2 and TRBJ2-2, with a tentative D call TRBD2 (5 bases). The V and J ends lost 0 bases and 4 bases respectively, with 12 bases between them. CDR3 size: 16 residues. Germline-derived CDR1 and CDR2 are SGHTA and FQGNSA. The CDR3 loop reads CASSLANGRVTGELFF. The CDR3 coding sequence is TGTGCCAGCAGCTTAGCGAATGGGCGGGTCACCGGGGAGCTGTTTTTT.

The chain joins TRBV9 to TRBJ2-1; 9 positions agree with TRBD2. Looked up from germline, CDR1 is SGDLS and CDR2 is YYNGEE. This CDR3 is built from 15 residues. V lost 0 bases, J lost 5 bases, and 3 bases stayed unmatched. This CDR3 reads CASSVGGRANNEQFF. CDR3 bases: TGTGCCAGCAGCGTAGGCGGGAGGGCGAACAATGAGCAGTTCTTC.

V gene TRBV13 combines with J gene TRBJ1-2; 8 bases line up with TRBD1. The junction had 1 base not matched to a gene; V was cut back by 0 bases and J by 1 base. Germline-derived CDR1 and CDR2 are PRHDT and FYEKMQ (reference sequence). The CDR3 contains 15 residues. This CDR3 reads CASSLGTGVNYGYTF. The CDR3 DNA reads TGTGCCAGCAGCTTAGGGACAGGGGTTAACTATGGCTACACCTTC.

This chain connects TRBV29-1 to TRBJ1-1; TRBD1 agrees at 8 bases. Germline CDR1 SQVTM, CDR2 ANQGSEA. With 7 bases clipped from V and 10 bases from J, the junction kept 14 bases outside the gene matches. This CDR3 comprises 13 residues. In DNA form, the CDR3 reads TGCAGCGCTCTCCTCGACAGGGGCCTGGCAGCTTTCTTT. This gives the protein CSALLDRGLAAFF.

This clone turned up a few times. The CDR3 sequence is CASSGRQGKAFF. The CDR3 DNA reads as TGTGCCAGCAGTGGCAGACAGGGAAAAGCTTTCTTT. The V call is TRBV6-5, the J call TRBJ1-1; 7 bases agree with TRBD1. Germline CDR1 is MNHEY and CDR2 is SVGAGI. The CDR3 is 12 residues long. Unmatched junction bases numbered 6, after V lost 5 bases and J lost 9 bases.

This clone was counted between two and nine times. This chain connects TRBV7-9 to TRBJ1-5, with D possibly being TRBD1 (6 bases). Trimming removed 2 bases at V and 3 bases at J, with 8 bases between. Looked up from germline, CDR1 is SEHNR and CDR2 is FQNEAQ (reference sequence). The CDR3 loop spans 14 amino acids. The CDR3 DNA follows: TGTGCCAGCAGCTTAACAGGGAACAATCAGCCCCAGCATTTT. This sequence encodes CASSLTGNNQPQHF.

Regarding this clone: At one end the junction does not follow the germline gene, possibly because of a read error. The chain couples TRBV10-3 to TRBJ1-2; perhaps TRBD1 as D (6 bases). The CDR3 has 12 amino acids. CDR1 is ENHRY, CDR2 SYGVKD, per germline. The CDR3 is CAVSESTGGYTF. CDR3 bases: TGTGCCGTCAGTGAGTCGACAGGTGGCTACACCTTC.

On this clone itself: Other DNA sequences within the sample encode an identical CDR3. The chain links TRBV29-1 to TRBJ2-5; D unresolved. V lost 6 bases to trimming and J lost 5 bases, with 7 bases between them. The CDR3 is made up of 10 amino acids. Germline V gives CDR1 SQVTM, CDR2 ANQGSEA. CDR3 bases: TGCAGCGTGGGCCGGGAGACCCAGTACTTC. It is translated as CSVGRETQYF.

In this sample, this clone turned up a few times. The gene calls are TRBV27 and TRBJ2-5, with TRBD2 identical over 10 bases. The germline CDR1 and CDR2 sequences are MNHEY and SMNVEV (reference sequence). With 6 bases clipped from V and 5 bases from J, the junction kept 15 bases outside the gene matches. The CDR3 is 17 residues long. The CDR3 DNA follows: TGTGCCAGCAGACCTACGGGACTAGCGTGGAACGAGGAGACCCAGTACTTC. This codes for CASRPTGLAWNEETQYF.

This clone was picked up one time. The CDR3 sequence: CASSLAGTRVEKLFF. CDR3 bases: TGCGCCAGCAGCTTGGCTGGGACAAGGGTTGAAAAACTGTTTTTT. The chain recombines TRBV5-1 with TRBJ1-4; tentatively, D is TRBD1 (6 bases). The V gene lost 0 bases and the J gene lost 7 bases, with 13 bases spanning the gap. CDR1 is SGHRS and CDR2 is YFSETQ in the germline V gene. The CDR3 spans 15 residues.

In its sample, this clone was seen a few times. This chain joins TRBV6-5 and TRBJ1-2, with D hard to call. The V end was cut by 2 bases, the J end by 4 bases, with 14 bases between. The length of the CDR3 is 15 residues. Germline V gene lookup returns CDR1 MNHEY and CDR2 SVGAGI. The CDR3 is CASSYSFGEGYGYTF. CDR3 in DNA: TGTGCCAGCAGTTACAGTTTCGGGGAAGGCTATGGCTACACCTTC.

V and J are TRBV19 and TRBJ1-2; TRBD1 agrees at 7 bases. CDR1 LNHDA and CDR2 SQIVND come from the germline V gene (reference sequence). This CDR3 is built from 13 residues. Trimming cost V 5 bases and J 1 base; bases outside gene matches: 1. The DNA for the CDR3 is TGTGCCAGTAGTTGGGACAGTAACTATGGCTACACCTTC. It specifies CASSWDSNYGYTF.

V and J are TRBV7-2 and TRBJ1-3; tentative D call: TRBD1 (5 bases). The germline V and J ends were trimmed by 1 base and 6 bases, with 13 bases remaining between them. The CDR3 spans 15 residues. Germline V gene sequence: CDR1 SGHTA, CDR2 FQGNSA. CDR3 residues: CASSLVGATLNTIYF. CDR3 DNA sequence: TGTGCCAGCAGCTTAGTTGGGGCTACCCTAAACACCATATATTTT. The full variable domain, rest sourced from reference TRBV7-2 and TRBJ1-3, is GAGVSQSPSNKVTEKGKDVELRCDPISGHTALYWYRQSLGQGLEFLIYFQGNSAPDKSGLPSDRFSAERTGGSVSTLTIQRTQQEDSAVYLCASSLVGATLNTIYFGEGSWLTVV.

The chain combines TRBV5-1 with TRBJ1-2, with 7 bases fitting TRBD1. CDR3 length equals 13 residues. CDR1 is SGHRS and CDR2 is YFSETQ in the germline V gene. V shed 2 bases, J shed 10 bases, and the junction held 8 bases outside the gene matches. The CDR3: CASSFPGTVDYTF. CDR3 nucleotides: TGCGCCAGCAGCTTCCCAGGGACAGTAGACTACACCTTC.

The chain combines TRBV4-1 with TRBJ2-2; the D gene is possibly TRBD2 (6 bases). V was shortened by 2 bases and J by 1 base, with 8 bases between the two germline ends. Germline CDR1 reads MGHRA; CDR2 reads YSYEKL. CDR3 length: 15 amino acids. In nucleotides, the CDR3 is TGCGCCAGCAGCCAAATAGCGGTGAACACCGGGGAGCTGTTTTTT. Protein: CASSQIAVNTGELFF.